Listed below are T cell receptor beta chains from one sample, sequenced in a study of patients and donors after allogeneic stem cell transplantation. TCRdb analysed the RT-PCR reads with MiXCR anew, one entry per CDR3 protein. The sample records roughly 40,000 distinct CDR3 sequences, more than 30% being singletons. Sequenced material: blood, either unsorted or a sorted T cell fraction (not recorded which). The origin of the receptors is a human donor who was either an allogeneic HSCT recipient or a stem cell or donor lymphocyte infusion donor (not recorded which). It is not recorded whose cells these are; they may come from a transplant donor. Both conserved end residues are trimmed from each CDR3. The order of the fields is CDR3 protein, V gene, J gene.

CDR3 protein: ASSGTQETQY
V gene: TRBV5-1
J gene: TRBJ2-5

CDR3 protein: ASSLRTADTIY
V gene: TRBV12-3/TRBV12-4
J gene: TRBJ1-3

CDR3 protein: ASSPPGAYNSPLH
V gene: TRBV5-1
J gene: TRBJ1-6

CDR3 protein: ASSYRADTGELF
V gene: TRBV7-9
J gene: TRBJ2-2

CDR3 protein: ASSNQASNYGYT
V gene: TRBV7-9
J gene: TRBJ1-2

CDR3 protein: ASSYLALFSYEQY
V gene: TRBV6-2/TRBV6-3
J gene: TRBJ2-7

CDR3 protein: ASSLGEGQEGFLNQPQH
V gene: TRBV28
J gene: TRBJ1-5

CDR3 protein: ASSSGQGASRGYT
V gene: TRBV5-8
J gene: TRBJ1-2

CDR3 protein: ASSPREGRGYNEQF
V gene: TRBV7-9
J gene: TRBJ2-1

CDR3 protein: AISGRGRAYNEQF
V gene: TRBV10-3
J gene: TRBJ2-1

CDR3 protein: ASSGDLGNTIY
V gene: TRBV19
J gene: TRBJ1-3

CDR3 protein: ASSLEGEPQH
V gene: TRBV5-1
J gene: TRBJ1-5

CDR3 protein: ASSESRRLAKNIQY
V gene: TRBV10-1
J gene: TRBJ2-4

CDR3 protein: ASSLDTTGAYEQY
V gene: TRBV28
J gene: TRBJ2-7

CDR3 protein: ASSPGGYSNQPQH
V gene: TRBV28
J gene: TRBJ1-5

CDR3 protein: SVDLWRRGETQY
V gene: TRBV29-1
J gene: TRBJ2-5

CDR3 protein: ASSFSTAPLH
V gene: TRBV12-3/TRBV12-4
J gene: TRBJ1-6

CDR3 protein: ASSRLAALKDTQY
V gene: TRBV27
J gene: TRBJ2-3

CDR3 protein: ASSFSGSTGELF
V gene: TRBV5-1
J gene: TRBJ2-2

CDR3 protein: ASSPRVEWNTEAF
V gene: TRBV4-3
J gene: TRBJ1-1

CDR3 protein: ASSLAGGAEAF
V gene: TRBV28
J gene: TRBJ1-1

CDR3 protein: SVEGAPTDYEQY
V gene: TRBV29-1
J gene: TRBJ2-7

CDR3 protein: ASSSGQGYEQY
V gene: TRBV9
J gene: TRBJ2-7

CDR3 protein: SASPGTGVNTIY
V gene: TRBV20-1
J gene: TRBJ1-3

CDR3 protein: ASSSTSGPINEQF
V gene: TRBV7-9
J gene: TRBJ2-1

CDR3 protein: ASRQGARDTGELF
V gene: TRBV7-3
J gene: TRBJ2-2

CDR3 protein: ASSQERGASTDTQY
V gene: TRBV4-1
J gene: TRBJ2-3

CDR3 protein: ASSLGQKDSPLH
V gene: TRBV2
J gene: TRBJ1-6

CDR3 protein: ASRQDWIYEQY
V gene: TRBV6-2/TRBV6-3
J gene: TRBJ2-7

CDR3 protein: SAQRTDRGNTGELF
V gene: TRBV20-1
J gene: TRBJ2-2

CDR3 protein: ASSLGLVSSYEQY
V gene: TRBV5-1
J gene: TRBJ2-7

CDR3 protein: ARRELRERDEQF
V gene: TRBV25-1
J gene: TRBJ2-1